This TCR beta chain was sequenced for a study of tumor-infiltrating lymphocytes in localized non-small cell lung cancer. Study observations and caveats: Not all patients were TCR sequenced, owing to tissue quantity. Tumors had more T cell infiltration than uninvolved lung, per TCRbeta sequencing and CD3 counts.

This CDR3 spans 15 amino acids. Germline V lookup: CDR1 KGHSH, CDR2 LQKENI. The J segment lost 0 bases and the V segment lost 3 bases, leaving 2 bases of the junction unmatched. Produced via immunoSEQ multiplex PCR; TCRdb's table is partial and in-frame only. The sample has several thousand clones, roughly four fifths seen once; the top ten hold approximately 9.8%. Points on this clone: Its antigen is as yet unknown.

The receptor was isolated from a human donor with non-small cell lung cancer. Sequencing was carried out using uninvolved lung tissue not adjacent to the tumor. The chain joins TRBV18 to TRBJ1-3, with TRBD1 matching over 7 bases. This chain's CDR3 is CASSPTGSSGNTIYF. CDR3 nucleotides: TGTGCCAGCTCACCGACAGGGAGCTCTGGAAACACCATATATTTT.